This TCR beta chain came from a study of graft-versus-host responses after intestinal transplantation. Clones were sequenced by immunoSEQ multiplex PCR, and TCRdb holds only the in-frame ones, with some missing. The sample lists around 39,000 clones, around nine tenths occurring once. The TCR originated in a human patient who received an intestinal transplant, so some T cells may come from the graft donor. The sample in question was PBMCs, obtained about nine months after transplant.

This CDR3 reads CASMDSSYEQYF. CDR3 bases: TGCGCCAGCATGGACAGCTCCTACGAGCAGTACTTC. The V gene is TRBV10-2, the J gene TRBJ2-5, with a possible D match to TRBD1 (6 bases). The J call may be incorrect, as the DNA end agrees better with TRBJ2-7. CDR1 and CDR2 (germline): WSHSY, SAAADI. CDR3 length equals 12 residues.